This T cell receptor (beta chain) was captured by sequencing in a study of cytomegalovirus exposure and HLA in healthy donors. Study-wide points: Indistinguishability led to the exclusion of some V segments, TRBV6-2 and TRBV6-3 included. TCR beta chain V- and J-gene trimming was linked, in a later analysis, to a missense variant in DCLRE1C.

This clone came up a few times. Its antigen remains unidentified. Germline V lookup: CDR1 SGDLS, CDR2 YYNGEE. The CDR3 consists of 18 residues. The PCR ran on 60 Vbeta and 13 Jbeta primers. The data were produced by immunoSEQ multiplex PCR, yet TCRdb's version contains in-frame clones alone and is incomplete. Of over 95,000 clones in the sample, more than 65% were seen once. The sequenced sample consisted of PBMCs. The genes are TRBV9 and TRBJ2-7, with 13 bases lining up with TRBD2. TRBJ2-5 matches the DNA end more closely, so the J call is doubtful. The TCR sequence derives from a man aged 40-50 years in good health and CMV-seropositive. The CDR3 nucleotides read TGTGCCAGCAGCGTAGCTACCATGACTAGCGGGGGGAGGGAGACCCAGTACTTC. The encoded protein is CASSVATMTSGGRETQYF.